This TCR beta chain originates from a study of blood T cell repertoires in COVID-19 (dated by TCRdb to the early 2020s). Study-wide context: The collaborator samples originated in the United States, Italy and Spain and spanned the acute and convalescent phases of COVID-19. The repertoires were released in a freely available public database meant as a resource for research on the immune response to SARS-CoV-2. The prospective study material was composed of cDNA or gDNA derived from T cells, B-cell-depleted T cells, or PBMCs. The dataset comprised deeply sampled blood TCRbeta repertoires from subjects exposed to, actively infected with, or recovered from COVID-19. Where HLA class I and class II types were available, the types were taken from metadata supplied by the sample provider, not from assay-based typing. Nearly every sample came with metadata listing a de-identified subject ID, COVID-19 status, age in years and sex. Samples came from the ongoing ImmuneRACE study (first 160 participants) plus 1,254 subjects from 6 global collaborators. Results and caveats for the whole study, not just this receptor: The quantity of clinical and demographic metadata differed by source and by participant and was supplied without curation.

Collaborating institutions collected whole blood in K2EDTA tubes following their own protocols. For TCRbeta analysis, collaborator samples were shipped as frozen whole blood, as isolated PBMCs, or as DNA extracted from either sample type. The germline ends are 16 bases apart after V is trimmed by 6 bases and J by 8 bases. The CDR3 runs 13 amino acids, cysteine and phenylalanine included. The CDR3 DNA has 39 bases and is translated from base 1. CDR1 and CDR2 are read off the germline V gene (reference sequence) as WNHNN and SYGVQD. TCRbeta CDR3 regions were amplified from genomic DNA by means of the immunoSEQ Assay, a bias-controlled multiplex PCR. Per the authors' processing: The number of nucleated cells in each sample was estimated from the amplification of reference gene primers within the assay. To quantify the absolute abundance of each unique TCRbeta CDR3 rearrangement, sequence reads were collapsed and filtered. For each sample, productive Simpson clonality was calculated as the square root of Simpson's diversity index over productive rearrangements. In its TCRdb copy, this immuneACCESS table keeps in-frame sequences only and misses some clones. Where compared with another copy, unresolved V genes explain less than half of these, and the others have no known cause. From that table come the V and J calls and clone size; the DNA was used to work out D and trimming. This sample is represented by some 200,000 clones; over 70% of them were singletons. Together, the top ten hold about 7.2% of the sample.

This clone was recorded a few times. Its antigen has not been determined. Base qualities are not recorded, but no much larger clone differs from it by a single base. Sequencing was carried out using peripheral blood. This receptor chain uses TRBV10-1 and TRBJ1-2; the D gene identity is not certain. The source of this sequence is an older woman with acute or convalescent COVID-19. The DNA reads TGCGCCAGCAGCCCCGGACTGGGGTCGGGCTACACCTTC. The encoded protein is CASSPGLGSGYTF.